These 17 T cell receptor beta chains originate from one sample sequenced in a study of cytomegalovirus exposure and HLA in healthy donors. PCR was performed using 60 Vbeta and 13 Jbeta primers. Measured with immunoSEQ multiplex PCR; TCRdb has only the in-frame clones, and not every one. The profile shows more than 150,000 clones, 81% of them singletons. Sequencing was carried out using PBMCs. The receptors here all came from a man aged 45 to 65 in good health and CMV-seronegative.

To note about this clone: The germline gene is not matched at one end of the junction; a read error may be the cause. V gene TRBV7-9 combines with J gene TRBJ2-6; TRBD1 matches 9 bases. Looked up from germline, CDR1 is SEHNR and CDR2 is FQNEAQ (reference sequence). This CDR3 is 19 amino acids long. CDR3 nucleotide sequence: TGTGCCAGCAGCATAGCCCGCCGGGACAGGGTCTCTGGGGCCAACGTCCTGACTTTC. This sequence encodes CASSIARRDRVSGANVLTF.

Details on this clone: Additional DNA sequences in this sample encode the identical CDR3. This sequence joins TRBV5-1 and TRBJ2-7; a possible D gene is TRBD1 (5 bases). This CDR3 contains 13 residues. The germline V gene has CDR1 SGHRS and CDR2 YFSETQ. Between the trimmed V and J ends, which lost 4 bases and 6 bases, there was a span of 14 bases. The DNA for the CDR3 is TGCGCCAGCAGCCTGGAGAGGACACTCGAGCAGTACTTC. Amino acid sequence: CASSLERTLEQYF. The full variable domain, its missing parts supplied by reference TRBV5-1 and TRBJ2-7, is KAGVTQTPRYLIKTRGQQVTLSCSPISGHRSVSWYQQTPGQGLQFLFEYFSETQRNKGNFPGRFSGRQFSNSRSEMNVSTLELGDSALYLCASSLERTLEQYFGPGTRLTVT.

The chain uses TRBV14 and TRBJ1-1, with D possibly matching TRBD1 (5 bases). Germline lookup yields CDR1 SGHDN and CDR2 FVKESK. The V gene lost 4 bases and the J gene lost 0 bases, with 12 bases spanning the gap. The CDR3 contains 15 residues. Here the CDR3 reads CASSPWGRMNTEAFF. CDR3 DNA: TGTGCCAGCAGCCCTTGGGGCAGGATGAACACTGAAGCTTTCTTT.

V is TRBV7-2 and J is TRBJ2-7, with D tentatively TRBD1 (7 bases). V was clipped by 1 base and J by 6 bases, with 16 bases between them. This CDR3 has 15 residues. CDR1 is SGHTA and CDR2 is FQGNSA in the germline V gene. The CDR3 DNA sequence: TGTGCCAGCAGCTTAGTCAACAGGGGAGGAGGCGAGCAGTACTTC. This codes for CASSLVNRGGGEQYF. The full variable domain, with the rest looked up from reference TRBV7-2 and TRBJ2-7, is GAGVSQSPSNKVTEKGKDVELRCDPISGHTALYWYRQSLGQGLEFLIYFQGNSAPDKSGLPSDRFSAERTGGSVSTLTIQRTQQEDSAVYLCASSLVNRGGGEQYFGPGTRLTVT.

The chain has TRBV11-2 and TRBJ2-5, with TRBD1 identical over 7 bases. The germline V gene encodes CDR1 SGHAT and CDR2 FQNNGV. V lost 2 bases and J lost 9; bases outside the gene matches: 12. CDR3 size: 15 residues. CDR3 bases: TGTGCCAGCAGCTTAACAACAGGGGTCCCTAGGGCCCAGTACTTC. Its protein is CASSLTTGVPRAQYF.

The gene calls are TRBV4-3 and TRBJ2-5, with D maybe TRBD2 (7 bases). Trimming left V 0 bases short and J 5 bases short, with 10 bases between. The length of the CDR3 is 14 residues. Germline loops: CDR1 LGHNA, CDR2 YSLEER. Here the CDR3 reads CASSQDRGGETQYF. CDR3 bases: TGCGCCAGCAGCCAAGACAGGGGAGGGGAGACCCAGTACTTC.

V usage is TRBV6-4 and J usage is TRBJ1-2; D not resolved. Trimming cost V 4 bases and J 2 bases, with 8 bases left between them. The CDR3 has 13 amino acids. Germline V gene sequence: CDR1 MRHNA, CDR2 SNTAGT. CDR3 coding DNA: TGTGCCAGCAGTGTGTCCTTAAACTATGGCTACACCTTC. This translates into CASSVSLNYGYTF.

The chain uses TRBV7-2 and TRBJ2-5; D is undetermined. CDR1 is SGHTA and CDR2 is FQGNSA in the germline V gene. This CDR3 has 14 residues. Trimming pared 2 bases from V and 0 bases from J, leaving 7 bases between. The CDR3 is CASSLTQYQETQYF. As DNA, the CDR3 is TGTGCCAGCAGCTTAACCCAGTACCAAGAGACCCAGTACTTC.

J is TRBJ2-4 and V is TRBV7-8; D perhaps matches TRBD1 (6 bases). CDR1 SGHVS and CDR2 FQNEAQ come from the germline V gene. V was cut by 0 bases and J by 11 bases, with 11 bases left in between. The CDR3 spans 13 residues. The CDR3, as DNA: TGTGCCAGCAGCTTAGCGGGGGCGACCCTTCAGTACTTC. Its protein product is CASSLAGATLQYF.

The V gene is TRBV5-6, the J gene TRBJ2-1; TRBD1 might be the D (6 bases). The CDR3 runs 13 residues. The V gene lost 4 bases and the J gene lost 7 bases, with 12 bases spanning the gap. Germline CDR1 SGHDT, CDR2 YYEEEE. The CDR3, as DNA: TGTGCCAGCAGCCCACAGGGTTCAAATGAGCAGTTCTTC. Its translation is CASSPQGSNEQFF. The full variable domain, in which reference TRBV5-6 and TRBJ2-1 provide the parts outside the CDR3, is DAGVTQSPTHLIKTRGQQVTLRCSPKSGHDTVSWYQQALGQGPQFIFQYYEEEERQRGNFPDRFSGHQFPNYSSELNVNALLLGDSALYLCASSPQGSNEQFFGPGTRLTVL.

CDR3 sequence (DNA): TGTGCCAGCAGCTCCGCGGTACGGGGGGTCACCTACGAGCAGTACTTC. Translating it yields CASSSAVRGVTYEQYF. The rearrangement links TRBV5-6 to TRBJ2-7; 7 nucleotides match TRBD2. Germline V lookup: CDR1 SGHDT, CDR2 YYEEEE. The CDR3 contains 16 residues. J lost 2 bases, V lost 3 bases, and 11 bases had no gene match.

The chain uses TRBV7-2 and TRBJ2-5; TRBD2 aligns across 8 bases. With V trimmed by 7 bases and J by 7 bases, 14 bases remained unmatched. CDR3 length: 15 amino acids. The germline CDR1 and CDR2 sequences are SGHTA and FQGNSA. The CDR3 DNA reads as TGTGCCAGCATCTCCGCGGGGCGGGGGGAAGTGACCCAGTACTTC. Translation: CASISAGRGEVTQYF.

This chain connects TRBV5-1 to TRBJ2-2, with D maybe TRBD2 (7 bases). Germline CDR1 reads SGHRS; CDR2 reads YFSETQ. V was trimmed by 0 bases and J by 7 bases, leaving 16 bases between them. The CDR3 has 16 amino acids. The CDR3 spells CASSLDGGGVNGELFF. The CDR3 bases are TGCGCCAGCAGCTTGGACGGCGGGGGCGTAAACGGGGAGCTGTTTTTT.

The table lists this clone with a few counts. This chain uses TRBV2 with TRBJ2-7, with TRBD2 matching 7 bases. The CDR3 contains 16 residues. CDR1 SNHLY and CDR2 FYNNEI come from the germline V gene. Trimming took 8 bases from V and 2 from J; bases not matched to a gene: 15. The CDR3 is CASAKESGDPTYEQYF. The CDR3 DNA sequence: TGTGCCAGCGCCAAGGAGAGCGGGGACCCTACCTACGAGCAGTACTTC.

J is TRBJ2-7 and V is TRBV18; 9 bases match TRBD1. Germline V CDR1 and CDR2: KGHSH, LQKENI. J lost 3 bases, V lost 2 bases, and 5 bases had no gene match. The CDR3 has 15 amino acids. The CDR3 DNA is TGTGCCAGCTCACCAAAGGGACAGGGTCTCTACGAGCAGTACTTC. Its translation: CASSPKGQGLYEQYF.

The V call is TRBV6-1, the J call TRBJ2-1; 7 bases are a match to TRBD1. The junction had 9 bases not matched to a gene; V was cut back by 5 bases and J by 8 bases. CDR1 and CDR2 from the germline V gene are MNHNS and SASEGT. CDR3 size: 14 residues. The CDR3 region is CASSPGDSHHEQFF. DNA of the CDR3: TGTGCCAGCAGTCCCGGGGACAGTCACCATGAGCAGTTCTTC.

The V call is TRBV27, the J call TRBJ1-2; D is ambiguous. V shed 0 bases and J shed 8 bases, with 10 bases lying between them. The CDR3 totals 13 residues. Germline V gives CDR1 MNHEY, CDR2 SMNVEV (reference sequence). The CDR3 DNA follows: TGTGCCAGCAGTTTATCAGGCGGGTTCGGCTACACCTTC. Translated: CASSLSGGFGYTF.